This T cell receptor beta chain was observed in a study of regulatory T cells in long-lasting Graves disease. Overall study findings and caveats: Under persistent disease, TRBV28, TRBJ1-2 and TRBJ2-5 were used preferentially. Examination was confined to peripheral blood, excluding thyroid tissue.

According to the study, TCR beta libraries were built with iRepertoire HTBI primers and CDR3-region Arm-PCR. TCRdb itself ran the multiplex PCR reads through MiXCR, one entry per CDR3 protein. The table lists around 340,000 distinct CDR3 sequences, about 20% of them singletons. A note on this clonotype: What it binds is not known. A read error is possible here, since a much larger clone lies one base away.

CDR1 and CDR2 (germline): SGHTA, FQGNSA. V shed 3 bases and J shed 7 bases, with 13 bases lying between them. This CDR3 has 14 amino acids. Time point indicated: persistent/refractory GD, antithyroid drugs over 5 years with positive TRAb. The TCR library used RNA extracted from PBMCs. The sample in question was peripheral blood mononuclear cells (PBMCs), obtained when the disease was refractory, from a patient treated with antithyroid drugs. This clonotype was sampled from a female donor with Graves disease. The chain is built from TRBV7-2 and TRBJ1-5, with TRBD1 as a possible D gene (6 bases). CDR3 loop: CASSLAGRGQPQHF. CDR3 sequence (DNA): TGTGCCAGCAGCTTGGCGGGTAGGGGGCAGCCCCAGCATTTT.